Following are 24 T cell receptor beta chains from one sample sequenced in a study of T cell responses to AZD1222 COVID-19 vaccine. The method was immunoSEQ multiplex PCR; TCRdb's version includes in-frame clones alone and lacks a portion of them. The sample records more than 95,000 clones, less than 95% being singletons. The sample here was peripheral blood, taken on day 0 of AZD1222 vaccination. These receptors all stem from an adult in good health.

This clone was counted a single time. This chain joins TRBV7-9 and TRBJ2-7; no firm D call. CDR1 and CDR2 from the germline V gene are SEHNR and FQNEAQ (reference sequence). This CDR3 has 14 amino acids. V was shortened by 1 base and J by 5 bases, with 12 bases between the two germline ends. The CDR3 DNA reads as TGTGCCAGCAGCTTAGAATGGACCCACCACGAGCAGTACTTC. Translated: CASSLEWTHHEQYF.

By sample share, this clone is medium-sized. The chain uses TRBV11-3 and TRBJ1-1; D is unclear. The germline V gene has CDR1 SGHNT and CDR2 YENEEA. Trimming pared 0 bases from V and 5 bases from J, leaving 7 bases between. The CDR3 contains 13 residues. The CDR3 coding sequence is TGTGCCAGCAGCTTAGACGAGAGGACTGAAGCTTTCTTT. Amino acid sequence: CASSLDERTEAFF.

The rearrangement joins TRBV2 to TRBJ1-1; D gene ambiguous. The CDR3 contains 13 residues. Trimming removed 8 bases from V and 0 bases from J, with 10 bases in between. Germline V gene sequence: CDR1 SNHLY, CDR2 FYNNEI. This CDR3 reads CASGQEMNTEAFF. The CDR3, as DNA: TGTGCCAGCGGTCAGGAGATGAACACTGAAGCTTTCTTT.

V gene TRBV5-1 combines with J gene TRBJ1-4, with no clear D. The CDR3 contains 14 residues. Germline V gene sequence: CDR1 SGHRS, CDR2 YFSETQ. The V end lost 2 bases, the J end lost 3 bases, and 8 bases lay between the germline ends. This CDR3 reads CASSFGIANEKLFF. The CDR3 nucleotides read TGCGCCAGCAGCTTCGGGATAGCTAATGAAAAACTGTTTTTT.

The genes are TRBV29-1 and TRBJ2-7; 8 bases fit TRBD1. CDR1 SQVTM and CDR2 ANQGSEA come from the germline V gene. After removal of 6 bases from V and 2 bases from J, the junction contained 3 bases not matched to a gene. This CDR3 region has 12 residues. The CDR3 DNA reads TGCAGCGTAGCGGACAGGGCCTACGAGCAGTACTTC. Translation gives CSVADRAYEQYF.

V gene TRBV27 combines with J gene TRBJ2-7, with a tentative D call TRBD2 (5 bases). CDR1 MNHEY and CDR2 SMNVEV come from the germline V gene (reference sequence). The length of the CDR3 is 15 residues. V lost 0 bases and J 2 bases, leaving 11 bases between the germline ends. The DNA of the CDR3 is TGTGCCAGCAGTTTATCGAGGGCAGGAACCTACGAGCAGTACTTC. Protein product: CASSLSRAGTYEQYF.

The chain links TRBV28 to TRBJ2-7, with 11 bases fitting TRBD2. CDR3 length equals 13 residues. Germline CDR1 reads MDHEN; CDR2 reads SYDVKM. With V trimmed by 6 bases and J by 5 bases, 3 bases remained unmatched. CDR3 nucleotides: TGTGCCAGCAGACTAGCGGGAGAGCACGAGCAGTACTTC. Encoded protein: CASRLAGEHEQYF.

The J gene is TRBJ2-5, the V gene TRBV27, with D unclear. CDR3 size: 18 residues. Deletions cut 3 bases from V and 5 bases from J, with 25 bases between. Germline CDR1 MNHEY, CDR2 SMNVEV (reference sequence). CDR3 region: CASSFKGRIPHFRETQYF. As DNA, the CDR3 is TGTGCCAGCAGTTTTAAGGGTCGTATCCCACATTTCCGGGAGACCCAGTACTTC.

The genes are TRBV28 and TRBJ1-5; D not resolved. This CDR3 spans 16 amino acids. CDR1 MDHEN and CDR2 SYDVKM come from the germline V gene. Trimming cost V 4 bases and J 1 base, with 14 bases left between them. CDR3 amino acids: CASSSPAGGSNQPQHF. CDR3 nucleotide sequence: TGTGCCAGCAGTTCCCCGGCCGGCGGAAGCAATCAGCCCCAGCATTTT. Looking up the rest from reference TRBV28 and TRBJ1-5 gives the full variable domain: DVKVTQSSRYLVKRTGEKVFLECVQDMDHENMFWYRQDPGLGLRLIYFSYDVKMKEKGDIPEGYSVSREKKERFSLILESASTNQTSMYLCASSSPAGGSNQPQHFGDGTRLSIL.

This chain connects TRBV5-4 to TRBJ2-7, with 7 bases lining up with TRBD2. Trimming cost V 4 bases and J 0 bases; bases outside gene matches: 4. The germline CDR1 and CDR2 sequences are SGHNT and YYREEE (reference sequence). The CDR3 loop spans 14 amino acids. Here the CDR3 DNA reads TGTGCCAGCAGCCCGGGGGGTCTCTCCTACGAGCAGTACTTC. This codes for CASSPGGLSYEQYF.

The chain uses TRBV28 and TRBJ1-3; 10 positions agree with TRBD1. This CDR3 spans 15 amino acids. Germline CDR1 MDHEN, CDR2 SYDVKM. The V gene end was trimmed by 8 bases and the J gene end by 5 bases; junction bases not matched to a gene: 9. The DNA for the CDR3 is TGTGCCAGCTGTAACCGGGACAGGGGTAGAAACACCATATATTTT. Its translation: CASCNRDRGRNTIYF.

The V call is TRBV19, the J call TRBJ1-4; a possible D gene is TRBD1 (6 bases). CDR3 length: 12 residues. Germline CDR1 reads LNHDA; CDR2 reads SQIVND (reference sequence). The ends were cut back, 2 bases at V and 12 bases at J, with 10 bases in the middle. The DNA for the CDR3 is TGTGCCAGTAGTATATTGGGGGCAGAACTGTTTTTT. Protein: CASSILGAELFF.

V and J are TRBV5-1 and TRBJ2-7; TRBD1 agrees at 8 bases. This CDR3 is built from 17 residues. CDR1 and CDR2 from the germline V gene are SGHRS and YFSETQ. Germline trimming cut 0 bases from V and 6 bases from J; bases unmatched to any gene: 14. This chain's CDR3 is CASSLVPQGVWGGEQYF. The CDR3 DNA sequence: TGCGCCAGCAGCTTGGTGCCACAGGGGGTATGGGGCGGCGAGCAGTACTTC.

This rearrangement joins TRBV19 to TRBJ1-2; the match to TRBD1 covers 9 bases. The ends lost 4 bases at V and 8 bases at J; junction bases unmatched: 8. Germline-derived CDR1 and CDR2 are LNHDA and SQIVND (reference sequence). This CDR3 has 14 residues. CDR3 loop: CASSRDRESTGYTF. The CDR3 coding sequence is TGTGCCAGTAGTAGGGACAGGGAGAGTACCGGCTACACCTTC.

The chain recombines TRBV29-1 with TRBJ1-1, with D unresolved. CDR3 length: 12 residues. CDR1 is SQVTM, CDR2 ANQGSEA, per germline. V lost 3 bases and J lost 7, with 12 bases in between. CDR3 loop: CSVESPGVEAFF. In DNA form, the CDR3 reads TGCAGCGTTGAGTCCCCTGGGGTTGAAGCTTTCTTT.

The rearrangement uses TRBV7-9 and TRBJ2-1; 11 positions match TRBD2. The CDR3 is 16 amino acids. The V segment lost 4 bases and the J segment 7 bases; nucleotides outside the gene matches: 9. The V gene's germline CDR1 is SEHNR and CDR2 FQNEAQ (reference sequence). The CDR3 region is CASSSPTSGSANEQFF. The CDR3 nucleotides read TGTGCCAGCAGCTCTCCTACTAGCGGGAGTGCGAATGAGCAGTTCTTC.

In its sample, this clone was seen once. The rearrangement joins TRBV5-3 to TRBJ1-5; D perhaps matches TRBD1 (5 bases). TRBV5-3 is labeled an ORF, and its function is uncertain. V was clipped by 1 base and J by 2 bases, with 25 bases between them. The CDR3 is 20 amino acids. Written as DNA, the CDR3 is TGTGCCAGAAGCTTGCAGATCCCGGGAGGGGCGCGGGGTTGCAATCAGCCCCAGCATTTT. Protein product: CARSLQIPGGARGCNQPQHF.

The chain employs TRBV11-2 and TRBJ1-6, with TRBD1 identical over 7 bases. Germline V lookup: CDR1 SGHAT, CDR2 FQNNGV. CDR3 length equals 16 residues. V lost 4 bases, J lost 7 bases, and 10 bases stayed unmatched. CDR3 amino acids: CASSSQGVLGNSPLHF. CDR3 bases: TGTGCCAGCAGCTCGCAGGGGGTCCTCGGAAATTCACCCCTCCACTTT.

This clone was counted once. The chain links TRBV5-1 to TRBJ1-1; 7 bases map to TRBD1. The V gene's germline CDR1 is SGHRS and CDR2 YFSETQ. Losses at the gene ends were 4 bases for V and 1 base for J; bases not matched to a gene: 7. The CDR3 sequence is 15 residues long. The DNA for the CDR3 is TGCGCCAGCAGCACTAGACAGGGCGCGAACACTGAAGCTTTCTTT. It encodes CASSTRQGANTEAFF.

The chain has TRBV7-9 and TRBJ1-1, with D tentatively TRBD1 (6 bases). The V and J ends lost 4 bases and 0 bases respectively, with 15 bases between them. The germline V gene encodes CDR1 SEHNR and CDR2 FQNEAQ (reference sequence). The CDR3 sequence is 16 residues long. The CDR3 nucleotides are TGTGCCAGCAGCTACCACGCGGGACACATGAACACTGAAGCTTTCTTT. Translating it yields CASSYHAGHMNTEAFF.

J is TRBJ2-7 and V is TRBV27; D possibly corresponds to TRBD1 (6 bases). This CDR3 comprises 16 residues. Germline CDR1 reads MNHEY; CDR2 reads SMNVEV (reference sequence). V was pared by 4 bases and J by 2 bases, with 18 bases between. DNA of the CDR3: TGTGCCAGCAGTTCCCCCACAGGGCTTACCCCCTACGAGCAGTACTTC. This encodes CASSSPTGLTPYEQYF.

The rearrangement uses TRBV2 and TRBJ2-1; tentative D call: TRBD2 (6 bases). CDR1 is SNHLY and CDR2 is FYNNEI in the germline V gene. The CDR3 sequence is 13 residues long. The V end was cut by 10 bases, the J end by 2 bases, with 12 bases between. The chain's CDR3 is CATGLSPYNEQFF. DNA of the CDR3: TGTGCCACGGGACTCAGCCCCTACAATGAGCAGTTCTTC.

This clone was detected only once. This rearrangement joins TRBV30 to TRBJ1-3; D remains unclear. Trimming took off 3 bases at V and 3 bases at J, with 9 bases between the two ends. This CDR3 has 13 residues. Germline CDR1 GTSNPN, CDR2 SVGIG (reference sequence). CDR3 residues: CAWSAGDGNTIYF. CDR3 DNA sequence: TGTGCCTGGAGCGCGGGTGATGGAAACACCATATATTTT.

This clone was counted a single time. The genes are TRBV21-1 and TRBJ2-7; the table's D call, TRBD1, was not checked against the DNA. TRBV21-1 has pseudogene status. This CDR3 has 15 residues. The DNA for the CDR3 is TGTGCCAGCAGCAAAGGGACAGGGGGCTCCTACGAGCAGTACTTC. Encoded protein: CASSKGTGGSYEQYF.